A single sample gave rise to the 21 T cell receptor beta chains below, sequenced in a study of identical twins. TCRdb independently ran MiXCR on the 5' RACE reads; one entry per CDR3 protein. The sample lists about 520,000 distinct CDR3 sequences, roughly a fifth occurring once. This sample was also put to use in a study of T cells expressing NK-cell markers.

The specimen sequenced was CD4+ T cells sorted from blood. The receptors were gathered from a woman younger than 35 in good health.

The chain recombines TRBV6-1 with TRBJ2-5, with TRBD1 matching over 8 bases. The CDR3 loop spans 13 amino acids. Germline CDR1 is MNHNS and CDR2 is SASEGT. The trim removed 5 bases at V and 4 bases at J, leaving 3 bases unmatched. DNA for the CDR3: TGTGCCAGCAGTACACAGGGGGTAGAGACCCAGTACTTC. Translating it yields CASSTQGVETQYF.

This clonotype was seen a few times. V and J are TRBV9 and TRBJ2-7; D is unclear. The germline V gene encodes CDR1 SGDLS and CDR2 YYNGEE. V dropped 4 bases and J dropped 6 bases, with 14 bases sitting between them. This CDR3 comprises 13 residues. As DNA, the CDR3 is TGTGCCAGCAGCTCCCTAGGCAACTCCGAGCAGTACTTC. It yields the protein CASSSLGNSEQYF.

With respect to this clonotype: The junction does not match germline at one end; this may be a read error. The V gene is TRBV7-7, the J gene TRBJ2-1; perhaps TRBD2 as D (5 bases). CDR1 SSHAT and CDR2 FNYEAQ come from the germline V gene (reference sequence). This CDR3 is 14 amino acids long. In DNA, the CDR3 is TGTGCTAGCAGCCGGGGTCCCTGGCCCAATGAGCAGTTCTTC. Translated: CASSRGPWPNEQFF. Combining the CDR3 with reference TRBV7-7 and TRBJ2-1 gives the whole variable domain GAGVSQSPRYKVTKRGQDVTLRCDPISSHATLYWYQQALGQGPEFLTYFNYEAQPDKSGLPSDRFSAERPEGSISTLTIQRTEQRDSAMYRCASSRGPWPNEQFFGPGTRLTVL.

The chain links TRBV27 to TRBJ2-5; 7 bases line up with TRBD2. The V and J ends lost 8 bases and 9 bases, in that order; junction bases with no gene match: 6. The CDR3 has 11 residues. The germline V gene encodes CDR1 MNHEY and CDR2 SMNVEV (reference sequence). The CDR3 loop reads CASWTSGAQYF. In nucleotides, the CDR3 is TGTGCCAGCTGGACCAGCGGGGCCCAGTACTTC.

The chain combines TRBV20-1 with TRBJ2-1; D gene uncertain. The germline gives CDR1 DFQATT, CDR2 SNEGSKA (reference sequence). V was clipped by 0 bases and J by 9 bases, with 12 bases between them. CDR3 length: 13 amino acids. CDR3: CSAREILLSEQFF. The DNA for the CDR3 is TGCAGTGCTAGAGAGATCCTCCTAAGTGAGCAGTTCTTC.

The rearrangement links TRBV5-1 to TRBJ2-1; 10 bases fit TRBD2. V lost 4 bases and J lost 3; bases outside the gene matches: 4. Per the germline V gene, CDR1 is SGHRS and CDR2 is YFSETQ. This CDR3 is 15 amino acids long. The CDR3 DNA reads as TGCGCCAGCAGCCAAAGCGGGGGGGGCTACAATGAGCAGTTCTTC. Amino acids: CASSQSGGGYNEQFF. The complete variable domain, with remaining parts taken from reference TRBV5-1 and TRBJ2-1, reads KAGVTQTPRYLIKTRGQQVTLSCSPISGHRSVSWYQQTPGQGLQFLFEYFSETQRNKGNFPGRFSGRQFSNSRSEMNVSTLELGDSALYLCASSQSGGGYNEQFFGPGTRLTVL.

This clonotype was detected only a few times. V is TRBV6-5 and J is TRBJ2-2, with a possible D match to TRBD2 (6 bases). Trimming removed 2 bases at V and 7 bases at J, with 17 bases between. Germline assignment: CDR1 MNHEY and CDR2 SVGAGI. The CDR3 totals 16 residues. The CDR3 loop is CASSYQSILADGELFF. The CDR3, as DNA: TGTGCCAGCAGTTACCAGTCTATACTAGCTGACGGGGAGCTGTTTTTT.

This clonotype was counted at least ten times. CDR3 region: CASSLAEAETQYF. The CDR3 bases are TGTGCCAGCAGTTTAGCGGAGGCCGAGACCCAGTACTTC. This sequence joins TRBV12-3 or TRBV12-4 and TRBJ2-5; tentatively, D is TRBD2 (5 bases). The V gene lost 0 bases and the J gene lost 5 bases, with 7 bases spanning the gap. This CDR3 contains 13 residues.

The V call is TRBV7-9, the J call TRBJ2-1; no clear D. Germline CDR1 is SEHNR and CDR2 is FQNEAQ (reference sequence). The CDR3 runs 12 residues. With 3 bases removed from V and 5 bases from J, the gap between germline ends came to 5 bases. The CDR3 region has the DNA TGTGCCAGCAGCTTTAACGACAATGAGCAGTTCTTC. This translates into CASSFNDNEQFF. Variable domain in full (rest from reference TRBV7-9 and TRBJ2-1): DTGVSQNPRHKITKRGQNVTFRCDPISEHNRLYWYRQTLGQGPEFLTYFQNEAQLEKSRLLSDRFSAERPKGSFSTLEIQRTEQGDSAMYLCASSFNDNEQFFGPGTRLTVL.

The chain recombines TRBV7-2 with TRBJ1-1, with D tentatively TRBD1 (6 bases). The CDR3 totals 15 residues. Trimming cost V 7 bases and J 5 bases, with 20 bases left between them. CDR1 and CDR2 (germline): SGHTA, FQGNSA. The CDR3 DNA sequence: TGTGCCAGCACCCAACAGGGAGGGTTGTTTACTGAAGCTTTCTTT. It is translated as CASTQQGGLFTEAFF.

This chain joins TRBV6-5 and TRBJ1-2; weak D call: TRBD1 (5 bases). Trimming left V 3 bases short and J 6 bases short, with 17 bases between. This CDR3 has 15 amino acids. Germline-derived CDR1 and CDR2 are MNHEY and SVGAGI. Written as DNA, the CDR3 is TGTGCCAGCAGTTATCCCGCGGCAGGGAAGAATGGCTACACCTTC. Its protein is CASSYPAAGKNGYTF.

This clonotype occurred a few times. The chain joins TRBV25-1 to TRBJ1-1; D ambiguous. CDR1 MGHDK and CDR2 SYGVNS come from the germline V gene. This CDR3 is built from 11 residues. Trimming cost V 4 bases and J 6 bases, with 6 bases left between them. The CDR3 DNA reads as TGTGCCAGCAGTGCCCGTTCTGAAGCTTTCTTT. Translated: CASSARSEAFF.

This chain joins TRBV5-1 and TRBJ2-7; no definite D call. Germline CDR1 reads SGHRS; CDR2 reads YFSETQ. V was shortened by 3 bases and J by 3 bases, with 10 bases between the two germline ends. CDR3 length: 13 residues. The CDR3 DNA follows: TGCGCCAGCAGCTCTCTAGAGGTCTACGAGCAGTACTTC. Residues: CASSSLEVYEQYF.

This clonotype has a handful of counts. J is TRBJ1-2 and V is TRBV5-1, with unresolved D. Deletions cut 4 bases from V and 0 bases from J, with 13 bases between. Per the germline V gene, CDR1 is SGHRS and CDR2 is YFSETQ. The CDR3 runs 15 residues. Here the CDR3 reads CASSPRVITNYGYTF. The CDR3, as DNA: TGCGCCAGCAGCCCCCGGGTCATAACTAACTATGGCTACACCTTC.

This clonotype was found a few times. The J gene is TRBJ1-2, the V gene TRBV29-1, with TRBD1 matching over 9 bases. Germline V gene lookup returns CDR1 SQVTM and CDR2 ANQGSEA. The CDR3 totals 14 residues. V gave up 5 bases and J gave up 8 bases; unmatched junction bases: 12. CDR3 region: CSVIRDRELGGYTF. CDR3 nucleotides: TGCAGCGTTATCCGGGACAGGGAATTGGGGGGCTACACCTTC.

The rearrangement links TRBV7-9 to TRBJ2-7, with a weak D call TRBD2 (5 bases). Germline V lookup: CDR1 SEHNR, CDR2 FQNEAQ (reference sequence). V was pared by 1 base and J by 1 base, with 11 bases between. The CDR3 is 15 residues long. The DNA of the CDR3 is TGTGCCAGCAGCTTAGAACGGGGTCAGTCCTACGAGCAGTACTTC. This translates into CASSLERGQSYEQYF.

This clonotype was found many times. The V and J genes are TRBV12-3 or TRBV12-4 and TRBJ1-6; 7 nucleotides align to TRBD1. The J segment lost 8 bases and the V segment lost 7 bases, leaving 11 bases of the junction unmatched. CDR3 length: 15 amino acids. The CDR3 loop is CASTRQGRGDSPLHF. DNA for the CDR3: TGTGCCAGCACCCGACAGGGAAGAGGGGATTCACCCCTCCACTTT.

This chain links TRBV6-1 with TRBJ1-1, with D tentatively TRBD1 (5 bases). The CDR3 is made up of 14 amino acids. The V gene's germline CDR1 is MNHNS and CDR2 SASEGT. Deletions cut 8 bases from V and 2 bases from J, with 15 bases between. The CDR3 DNA is TGTGCCAGCGGGGGGGGTTTTTTCAACACTGAAGCTTTCTTT. Translation gives CASGGGFFNTEAFF.

In its sample, this clonotype was seen many times. V is TRBV4-1 and J is TRBJ2-2; perhaps TRBD1 as D (6 bases). Deletions cut 3 bases from V and 5 bases from J, with 16 bases between. The CDR3 is made up of 16 amino acids. CDR1 and CDR2 (germline): MGHRA, YSYEKL. CDR3 nucleotides: TGCGCCAGCAGCCAGGCGGACAGCTTTCGAACCGGGGAGCTGTTTTTT. It is translated as CASSQADSFRTGELFF.

This clonotype has just a few counts. The chain joins TRBV19 to TRBJ1-5; TRBD1 matches 7 bases. V lost 3 bases, J lost 0 bases, and 5 bases stayed unmatched. Looked up from germline, CDR1 is LNHDA and CDR2 is SQIVND (reference sequence). The CDR3 sequence is 16 residues long. Here the CDR3 reads CASSMRGQNSNQPQHF. CDR3 DNA: TGTGCCAGTAGTATGAGGGGACAGAATAGCAATCAGCCCCAGCATTTT.

This chain links TRBV20-1 with TRBJ2-7; 10 bases match TRBD2. The CDR3 contains 15 residues. V shed 0 bases and J 4 bases; nucleotides not matched to a gene: 6. CDR1 and CDR2 (germline): DFQATT, SNEGSKA (reference sequence). The CDR3 region has the DNA TGCAGTGCTAGAGATGTCGCTAGCGGGAGATACGAGCAGTACTTC. This codes for CSARDVASGRYEQYF.